The next 5 T cell receptor beta chains were all read from a single sample in a study of blood T cell repertoires in COVID-19. Libraries were prepared by immunoSEQ multiplex PCR; TCRdb keeps only in-frame clonotypes and omits some of them. Among 200,000 to 250,000 clones listed, roughly 90% were seen once. The specimen was peripheral blood. All receptors derive from a woman in her 50s with acute or convalescent COVID-19.

The gene calls are TRBV11-2 and TRBJ1-2, with TRBD1 identical over 8 bases. The trim removed 6 bases at V and 4 bases at J, leaving 10 bases unmatched. This CDR3 region has 15 residues. Germline-derived CDR1 and CDR2 are SGHAT and FQNNGV. The CDR3: CASRPPPGQVYGYTF. The CDR3 nucleotides read TGTGCCAGCAGACCGCCTCCGGGACAGGTCTATGGCTACACCTTC.

This clone has more than one count but fewer than ten. V gene TRBV25-1 combines with J gene TRBJ2-1; the D gene is possibly TRBD1 (5 bases). Germline lookup yields CDR1 MGHDK and CDR2 SYGVNS. The CDR3 sequence is 14 residues long. V gave up 1 base and J gave up 6 bases, with 10 bases separating them. In DNA form, the CDR3 reads TGTGCCAGCAGTGAATGGGGCGGAGTCAATGAGCAGTTCTTC. Amino acids: CASSEWGGVNEQFF.

The V and J genes are TRBV6-5 and TRBJ2-2; D not certain. The V end was cut by 2 bases, the J end by 1 base, with 5 bases between. The CDR3 has 14 amino acids. The germline CDR1 and CDR2 sequences are MNHEY and SVGAGI. CDR3 sequence reads: CASSYRQNTGELFF. For the CDR3, the DNA is TGTGCCAGCAGTTACCGACAGAACACCGGGGAGCTGTTTTTT.

The rearrangement uses TRBV18 and TRBJ2-7; D may be TRBD2 (6 bases). Germline CDR1 and CDR2: KGHSH and LQKENI. This CDR3 spans 13 amino acids. Trimming left V 6 bases short and J 2 bases short, with 11 bases between. CDR3 sequence (DNA): TGTGCCAGCTCCGTAGCGGAGACCTACGAGCAGTACTTC. As protein: CASSVAETYEQYF.

In this sample, this clone turned up once. This chain links TRBV11-2 with TRBJ1-2; the D is unclear. Deletions cut 1 base from V and 6 bases from J, with 9 bases between. The CDR3 sequence is 13 residues long. CDR1 and CDR2 (germline): SGHAT, FQNNGV. The DNA of the CDR3 is TGTGCCAGCAGCTTAGCATACGGAGATGGCTACACCTTC. Residues: CASSLAYGDGYTF. The entire variable domain, with the rest obtained from reference TRBV11-2 and TRBJ1-2, is as follows: EAGVAQSPRYKIIEKRQSVAFWCNPISGHATLYWYQQILGQGPKLLIQFQNNGVVDDSQLPKDRFSAERLKGVDSTLKIQPAKLEDSAVYLCASSLAYGDGYTFGSGTRLTVV.